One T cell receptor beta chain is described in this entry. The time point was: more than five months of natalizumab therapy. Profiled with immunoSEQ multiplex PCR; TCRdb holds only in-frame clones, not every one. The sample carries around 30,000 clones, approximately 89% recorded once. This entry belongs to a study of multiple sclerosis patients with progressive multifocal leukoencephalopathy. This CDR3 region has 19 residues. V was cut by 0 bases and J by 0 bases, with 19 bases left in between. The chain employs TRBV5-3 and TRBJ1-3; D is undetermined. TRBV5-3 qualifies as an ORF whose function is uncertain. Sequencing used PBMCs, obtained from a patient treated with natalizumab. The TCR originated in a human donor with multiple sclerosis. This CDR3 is CARSLEESVVPYSGNTIYF. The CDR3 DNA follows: TGTGCCAGAAGCTTGGAAGAGTCGGTTGTTCCGTACTCTGGAAACACCATATATTTT.